Shown below are 23 T cell receptor beta chains from a single sample sequenced in a study of shared clonotypes between healthy human individuals. Produced via immunoSEQ multiplex PCR; TCRdb's table is partial and in-frame only. The table includes about 480,000 clones, around 74% detected once. Sequencing was carried out using PBMCs. These receptors originate from a woman between 40 and 55 years old in good health. Some clones in this sample may be carry-over from other donors' samples.

A word on this clone: Mismatch with germline at one junction end may stem from a read error. The V gene is TRBV7-2, the J gene TRBJ2-3; 11 nucleotides agree with TRBD2. The CDR3 is 14 amino acids. Germline assignment: CDR1 SGHTA and CDR2 FQGNSA. CDR3 nucleotides: TGTGCCAGCAGATTAGCGGGAGGGCCTGGTACGCAGTATTTT. Residues: CASRLAGGPGTQYF.

CDR3 sequence reads: CASSPSGGLYEQYF. As DNA, the CDR3 is TGCGCCAGCAGTCCCTCCGGGGGGCTCTACGAGCAGTACTTC. The V call is TRBV10-1, the J call TRBJ2-7; possible D gene TRBD2, 7 bases. The V gene's germline CDR1 is WNHNN and CDR2 SYGVQD (reference sequence). V shed 5 bases and J shed 3 bases, with 14 bases lying between them. This CDR3 is 14 amino acids long.

V is TRBV10-2 and J is TRBJ1-5; no reliable D call. Deletions cut 0 bases from V and 11 bases from J, with 5 bases between. Germline V gene data show CDR1 as WSHSY and CDR2 as SAAADI. CDR3 size: 11 residues. CDR3 in amino acids: CASSESGSQHF. CDR3 coding DNA: TGCGCCAGCAGTGAGTCGGGGTCCCAGCATTTT.

The chain carries TRBV5-1 and TRBJ2-3, with no clear D. With 1 base removed from V and 4 bases from J, the gap between germline ends came to 13 bases. Germline V gene sequence: CDR1 SGHRS, CDR2 YFSETQ. This CDR3 has 15 residues. In nucleotides, the CDR3 is TGCGCCAGCAGCTTGAGGAATCCCCGGGCAGATACGCAGTATTTT. It yields the protein CASSLRNPRADTQYF.

In this sample, this clone turned up once. The chain employs TRBV19 and TRBJ2-7; 12 bases fit TRBD2. The CDR3 has 15 residues. CDR1 is LNHDA and CDR2 is SQIVND in the germline V gene (reference sequence). Trimming removed 3 bases from V and 7 bases from J; junction bases left unmatched: 7. CDR3 bases: TGTGCCAGTAGTATGGGACTAGCGGGCGCGGGAGAGCAGTACTTC. It translates to CASSMGLAGAGEQYF.

J is TRBJ2-5 and V is TRBV30, with 10 bases lining up with TRBD2. V lost 2 bases, J lost 0 bases, and 9 bases stayed unmatched. The CDR3 extends over 17 amino acids. Germline lookup yields CDR1 GTSNPN and CDR2 SVGIG (reference sequence). CDR3 residues: CAWSKGRTSGNQETQYF. The CDR3 nucleotides read TGTGCCTGGAGTAAGGGGCGGACTAGCGGAAACCAAGAGACCCAGTACTTC.

J is TRBJ2-2 and V is TRBV9, with TRBD2 matching over 10 bases. Germline V CDR1 and CDR2: SGDLS, YYNGEE. Trimming took 4 bases from V and 5 from J; bases not matched to a gene: 8. The CDR3 is made up of 16 amino acids. Written as DNA, the CDR3 is TGTGCCAGCAGCTCAGGACTAGCGGACCAAACCGGGGAGCTGTTTTTT. This codes for CASSSGLADQTGELFF.

Relative to its sample, this clone is medium-sized (0.01 to 0.1%). The rearrangement links TRBV4-2 to TRBJ2-3; D gene unclear. The CDR3 totals 15 residues. The V gene's germline CDR1 is LGHNA and CDR2 YNFKEQ. The ends were cut back, 0 bases at V and 3 bases at J, with 10 bases in the middle. Here the CDR3 DNA reads TGTGCCAGCAGCCAAGAAAGTACAGCAACAGATACGCAGTATTTT. As protein: CASSQESTATDTQYF.

The V call is TRBV28, the J call TRBJ1-1; weak D call: TRBD1 (5 bases). This CDR3 has 14 amino acids. The germline gives CDR1 MDHEN, CDR2 SYDVKM. Trimming removed 6 bases at V and 4 bases at J, with 15 bases between. The CDR3: CASSVGGIFTEAFF. The CDR3 DNA sequence: TGTGCCAGCAGCGTCGGGGGGATCTTCACTGAAGCTTTCTTT.

The rearrangement uses TRBV7-9 and TRBJ2-1; D perhaps matches TRBD2 (5 bases). Germline lookup yields CDR1 SEHNR and CDR2 FQNEAQ (reference sequence). V lost 4 bases, J lost 8 bases, and 18 bases lay in between. The CDR3 length is 15 residues. The CDR3 coding sequence is TGTGCCAGCAGCTCCCTCGGGCGGGCTATCTATGAGCAGTTCTTC. Its translation: CASSSLGRAIYEQFF.

This clone was recorded a few times. The rearrangement uses TRBV11-2 and TRBJ1-2, with TRBD1 as a possible D gene (6 bases). Germline CDR1 SGHAT, CDR2 FQNNGV. This CDR3 spans 16 amino acids. V was trimmed by 1 base and J by 0 bases, leaving 12 bases between them. In nucleotides, the CDR3 is TGTGCCAGCAGCTTAGGAACAGGGAGTTCTAACTATGGCTACACCTTC. Translation gives CASSLGTGSSNYGYTF.

V usage is TRBV7-9 and J usage is TRBJ1-4, with 8 bases lining up with TRBD1. V shed 2 bases and J 7 bases; nucleotides not matched to a gene: 3. Germline lookup yields CDR1 SEHNR and CDR2 FQNEAQ (reference sequence). The CDR3 is made up of 14 amino acids. In DNA, the CDR3 is TGTGCCAGCAGCTTATTACAGGGGGTTGAAAAACTGTTTTTT. Translating it yields CASSLLQGVEKLFF.

The CDR3 bases are TGTGCCAGCAGCTTAGGACTAGAGGTCGACAATGAGCAGTTCTTC. Protein: CASSLGLEVDNEQFF. The V call is TRBV7-7, the J call TRBJ2-1; maybe TRBD2 (6 bases). This CDR3 spans 15 amino acids. Looked up from germline, CDR1 is SSHAT and CDR2 is FNYEAQ (reference sequence). V lost 1 base and J 5 bases, leaving 12 bases between the germline ends.

The V and J genes are TRBV7-3 and TRBJ2-7, with 7 bases fitting TRBD2. J was trimmed by 1 base and V by 4 bases; bases with no gene match: 4. Per germline, CDR1 SGHTA and CDR2 FQGTGA. The CDR3 totals 14 residues. The CDR3 DNA follows: TGTGCCAGCAGCTACCAAGCGGGATCCTACGAGCAGTACTTC. As protein: CASSYQAGSYEQYF.

This clone was found a few times. This rearrangement joins TRBV7-9 to TRBJ1-1; D is unclear. CDR1 is SEHNR and CDR2 is FQNEAQ in the germline V gene (reference sequence). The CDR3 runs to 15 residues. V lost 5 bases to trimming and J lost 4 bases, with 17 bases between them. CDR3 sequence: CASSLQGLDFTEAFF. CDR3 coding DNA: TGTGCCAGCAGCCTCCAAGGACTGGATTTCACTGAAGCTTTCTTT.

The gene calls are TRBV27 and TRBJ2-1; D unresolved. CDR1 and CDR2 (germline): MNHEY, SMNVEV (reference sequence). The CDR3 spans 16 residues. The germline V and J ends were trimmed by 8 bases and 0 bases, with 17 bases remaining between them. CDR3 residues: CASALGPVVSYNEQFF. CDR3 bases: TGTGCCAGCGCGCTCGGCCCCGTGGTCTCCTACAATGAGCAGTTCTTC.

J is TRBJ1-2 and V is TRBV18; 10 nucleotides match TRBD1. The V gene end was trimmed by 6 bases and the J gene end by 4 bases; junction bases not matched to a gene: 8. The CDR3 extends over 15 amino acids. The V gene's germline CDR1 is KGHSH and CDR2 LQKENI. The CDR3 DNA reads TGTGCCAGCTCCCTTCTCGGGACAGGGGTCTATGGCTACACCTTC. Translating gives CASSLLGTGVYGYTF. Looking up the rest from reference TRBV18 and TRBJ1-2 gives the full variable domain: NAGVMQNPRHLVRRRGQEARLRCSPMKGHSHVYWYRQLPEEGLKFMVYLQKENIIDESGMPKERFSAEFPKEGPSILRIQQVVRGDSAAYFCASSLLGTGVYGYTFGSGTRLTVV.

The CDR3 DNA sequence: TGTGCCAGCTCACCCAACGACAATCAGCCCCAGCATTTT. Its translation: CASSPNDNQPQHF. This chain connects TRBV18 to TRBJ1-5; D is unclear. The CDR3 is 13 residues long. The V gene lost 3 bases and the J gene lost 3 bases, with 6 bases spanning the gap. Germline V gene sequence: CDR1 KGHSH, CDR2 LQKENI.

The chain combines TRBV28 with TRBJ2-1, with 9 bases lining up with TRBD2. In germline, CDR1 is MDHEN, CDR2 SYDVKM. Unmatched junction bases numbered 3, after V lost 5 bases and J lost 1 base. This CDR3 comprises 15 residues. Here the CDR3 reads CASSLAGRSYNEQFF. Here the CDR3 DNA reads TGTGCCAGCAGTCTAGCGGGACGTTCCTACAATGAGCAGTTCTTC.

The chain employs TRBV11-2 and TRBJ2-3; D is perhaps TRBD1 (5 bases). CDR3 length equals 16 residues. From germline, CDR1 is SGHAT and CDR2 FQNNGV. Trimming removed 1 base at V and 2 bases at J, with 13 bases between. The CDR3 sequence is CASSLGPDIFTDTQYF. The DNA for the CDR3 is TGTGCCAGCAGCTTAGGACCGGACATCTTCACAGATACGCAGTATTTT.

V is TRBV5-1 and J is TRBJ1-4; TRBD1 aligns across 9 bases. The CDR3 is made up of 14 amino acids. CDR1 SGHRS and CDR2 YFSETQ come from the germline V gene. J lost 5 bases, V lost 4 bases, and 3 bases had no gene match. The CDR3, as DNA: TGCGCCAGCAGCGAGGGACAGGGCAATGAAAAACTGTTTTTT. This translates into CASSEGQGNEKLFF.

This chain uses TRBV4-3 with TRBJ1-1; tentative D call: TRBD1 (6 bases). The V end lost 0 bases, the J end lost 0 bases, and 11 bases lay between the germline ends. The V gene's germline CDR1 is LGHNA and CDR2 YSLEER. This CDR3 contains 16 residues. CDR3 bases: TGCGCCAGCAGCCAAGATCTACAGGGTGTGAACACTGAAGCTTTCTTT. Its protein product is CASSQDLQGVNTEAFF.

The CDR3 nucleotides read TGCAGTGCGGACACTAGCGATGAGCAGTTCTTC. Encoded protein: CSADTSDEQFF. V usage is TRBV20-1 and J usage is TRBJ2-1; 7 bases agree with TRBD2. Trimming removed 6 bases from V and 8 bases from J; junction bases left unmatched: 4. Germline V CDR1 and CDR2: DFQATT, SNEGSKA (reference sequence). There are 11 residues in the CDR3.